This T cell receptor beta chain was captured in a study of Tregs in tolerant kidney transplant recipients. The assay was immunoSEQ multiplex PCR, and TCRdb's table has in-frame clones only and misses some. The sample comprises tens of thousands of clones, more than 90% of which are singletons, and 4.7% rests with the top ten. With respect to this clone: Its specificity is unknown.

This CDR3 comprises 19 residues. Germline CDR1 SGHNT, CDR2 YYREEE (reference sequence). V was trimmed by 4 bases and J by 4 bases, leaving 24 bases between them. Study conclusions and caveats: Few patients were studied, so findings need validation in larger groups.

This TCR came from a human donor in good health. Sequencing was performed on CD8+ T cells from blood. The chain carries TRBV5-4 and TRBJ2-6; a weak D match, TRBD1 (6 bases). The chain's CDR3 is CASSPALGQSETGANVLTF. The CDR3 nucleotides read TGTGCCAGCAGCCCCGCCCTTGGACAGTCCGAAACGGGGGCCAACGTCCTGACTTTC.